This T cell receptor beta chain was recorded in a study of OX40 agonist ivuxolimab in advanced cancers. Some clones are missing from TCRdb's copy, which holds only in-frame ones; the method was immunoSEQ multiplex PCR. The sample lists roughly 77,000 clones, about four fifths seen once, with around 0.51% in the top ten. Trimming removed 5 bases at V and 0 bases at J, with 9 bases between. In germline, CDR1 is MNHEY, CDR2 SVGAGI. CDR3 length: 14 amino acids. The clonotype originates from an adult with an advanced solid tumor such as melanoma, head and neck, liver or kidney cancer. Sample: CD4+ or CD8+ T cells sorted from blood, taken in a trial of the OX40 agonist ivuxolimab. J is TRBJ2-3 and V is TRBV6-5; D uncertain. CDR3 sequence reads: CASSPFESTDTQYF. Here the CDR3 DNA reads TGTGCCAGCAGTCCCTTTGAGAGCACAGATACGCAGTATTTT.